The sequence of this T cell receptor (beta chain) was determined in a study of blood T cell repertoires in COVID-19. Across the study: Sites across the United States, Italy and Spain contributed samples from acute and convalescent COVID-19. PBMCs, B-cell-depleted T cells, or T cells were the source of the cDNA or gDNA that made up the material.

Study processing details: From reference gene primer amplification, estimates of nucleated cell counts were derived. Sequencing was performed with immunoSEQ multiplex PCR; in TCRdb, only in-frame clones are kept and a portion is missing. V and J calls and clone size follow that table, whereas D and trimming were derived from the DNA. The table shows about 91,000 clones, with 60% to 85% occurring only once. This clone was seen more than once but under ten times. Germline V gives CDR1 MNHNS, CDR2 SASEGT. V was pared by 3 bases and J by 6 bases, with 6 bases of the junction left unmatched. The CDR3 covers 16 residues.

The V gene is TRBV6-1, the J gene TRBJ2-3, with 13 bases lining up with TRBD2. The clonotype originates from an elderly woman with acute or convalescent COVID-19. Material for sequencing was peripheral blood. The CDR3 bases are TGTGCCAGCAGTGAGGAGGGGACTAGCGGGGCGGATACGCAGTATTTT. Amino acid sequence: CASSEEGTSGADTQYF.